A single sample is the source of the 26 T cell receptor beta chains below, sequenced in a study of cytomegalovirus exposure and HLA in healthy donors. The PCR made use of 60 Vbeta and 13 Jbeta primers. Repertoires were generated with immunoSEQ multiplex PCR, while TCRdb's copy carries only in-frame clones and drops some. The sample lists under 200,000 clones; around four fifths were seen once. The sequenced material came from PBMCs. The origin of the receptors is a man aged 18 to 30 in good health and CMV-seronegative.

V and J are TRBV6-1 and TRBJ1-1, with D perhaps matching TRBD1 (6 bases). Germline CDR1 reads MNHNS; CDR2 reads SASEGT. CDR3 length: 13 amino acids. V was shortened by 5 bases and J by 1 base, with 8 bases between the two germline ends. The CDR3 is CASSWGQNTEAFF. DNA of the CDR3: TGTGCCAGCAGTTGGGGACAGAACACTGAAGCTTTCTTT.

The chain joins TRBV29-1 to TRBJ2-2, with 7 bases identical to TRBD2. Per the germline V gene, CDR1 is SQVTM and CDR2 is ANQGSEA. The J segment lost 5 bases and the V segment lost 4 bases, leaving 10 bases of the junction unmatched. This CDR3 comprises 15 residues. The CDR3 DNA is TGCAGCGTTGCCGGGCCAGGGAGGGAGACCGGGGAGCTGTTTTTT. This codes for CSVAGPGRETGELFF.

Turning to this clone: One end of the junction is discordant with germline, which a read error may explain. The V and J genes are TRBV19 and TRBJ1-2; D uncertain. The CDR3 length is 11 residues. Germline V gene data show CDR1 as LNHDA and CDR2 as SQIVND (reference sequence). The CDR3 here is CASSIGPQEAF. CDR3 nucleotide sequence: TGTGCCAGTAGTATAGGGCCTCAGGAAGCCTTC.

The V gene is TRBV7-2, the J gene TRBJ2-7; 14 bases fit TRBD2. CDR3 length: 15 amino acids. Unmatched junction bases numbered 8, after V lost 1 base and J lost 12 bases. Per germline, CDR1 SGHTA and CDR2 FQGNSA. The CDR3 region has the DNA TGTGCCAGCAGCTTAGGGGCCCGGACTAGCGGGAGGTGGTACTTC. Encoded protein: CASSLGARTSGRWYF.

V is TRBV6-1 and J is TRBJ1-5, with D maybe TRBD1 (6 bases). CDR1 is MNHNS, CDR2 SASEGT, per germline. This CDR3 spans 16 amino acids. V was shortened by 1 base and J by 4 bases, with 14 bases between the two germline ends. CDR3 loop: CASSEGGRGGNQPQHF. CDR3 in DNA: TGTGCCAGCAGTGAAGGGGGCAGGGGTGGGAATCAGCCCCAGCATTTT.

This chain joins TRBV27 and TRBJ2-7; D not certain. There are 15 residues in the CDR3. The germline V and J ends were trimmed by 5 bases and 2 bases, with 16 bases remaining between them. From germline, CDR1 is MNHEY and CDR2 SMNVEV (reference sequence). CDR3 bases: TGTGCCAGCAGTCTCGGGTCCCTCACCCCCTACGAGCAGTACTTC. It specifies CASSLGSLTPYEQYF.

The CDR3 DNA reads as TGTGCCAGCAGCGACCGGGGGCCGGGACTAGCTCGCCATGAGCAGTTCTTC. Its protein is CASSDRGPGLARHEQFF. The chain recombines TRBV11-2 with TRBJ2-1; 9 bases line up with TRBD2. V shed 5 bases, J shed 8 bases, and the junction held 16 bases outside the gene matches. Looked up from germline, CDR1 is SGHAT and CDR2 is FQNNGV. The CDR3 contains 17 residues.

The chain uses TRBV7-9 and TRBJ2-2; D remains ambiguous. The CDR3 is made up of 13 amino acids. V was shortened by 5 bases and J by 4 bases, with 8 bases between the two germline ends. Germline assignment: CDR1 SEHNR and CDR2 FQNEAQ (reference sequence). CDR3 sequence: CASSPLVTGELFF. The CDR3 nucleotides read TGTGCCAGCAGCCCCTTAGTCACCGGGGAGCTGTTTTTT.

J is TRBJ1-1 and V is TRBV12-5; D not certain. Germline CDR1 and CDR2: LGHNT and FRNRAP. This CDR3 comprises 16 residues. V shed 4 bases and J shed 0 bases, with 15 bases lying between them. The CDR3 sequence is CASGYGRHGLNTEAFF. CDR3 sequence (DNA): TGTGCTAGTGGTTACGGTCGTCACGGTCTGAACACTGAAGCTTTCTTT.

On this clone itself: The sample holds other DNA sequences that translate to the same CDR3. The chain recombines TRBV5-1 with TRBJ2-1, with a possible D match to TRBD2 (6 bases). The V gene's germline CDR1 is SGHRS and CDR2 YFSETQ. This CDR3 has 15 amino acids. V gave up 3 bases and J gave up 0 bases, with 10 bases separating them. The CDR3 loop reads CASSSSGSSYNEQFF. CDR3 DNA: TGCGCCAGCAGCTCATCCGGGAGCTCCTACAATGAGCAGTTCTTC.

V is TRBV6-5 and J is TRBJ2-5, with D hard to call. The CDR3 length is 15 residues. Germline CDR1 is MNHEY and CDR2 is SVGAGI. The V and J ends lost 6 bases and 0 bases respectively, with 14 bases between them. The CDR3 nucleotides read TGTGCCAGCAGACGCGTGGGCGCCGACCAAGAGACCCAGTACTTC. As protein: CASRRVGADQETQYF.

The chain links TRBV7-2 to TRBJ2-7; the match to TRBD2 covers 11 bases. V was clipped by 4 bases and J by 3 bases; unmatched bases: 5. Germline-derived CDR1 and CDR2 are SGHTA and FQGNSA. The CDR3 runs to 15 residues. CDR3 in DNA: TGTGCCAGCAGCTCCCTAGCGGGAGGTATCTACGAGCAGTACTTC. It encodes CASSSLAGGIYEQYF.

The V and J genes are TRBV6-4 and TRBJ1-1; D is undetermined. The CDR3 contains 15 residues. Germline CDR1 MRHNA, CDR2 SNTAGT. V lost 0 bases to trimming and J lost 0 bases, with 8 bases between them. Here the CDR3 reads CASSDSKPMNTEAFF. CDR3 in DNA: TGTGCCAGCAGTGACTCGAAGCCTATGAACACTGAAGCTTTCTTT.

V is TRBV7-2 and J is TRBJ1-3; perhaps TRBD1 as D (6 bases). Germline assignment: CDR1 SGHTA and CDR2 FQGNSA. The V gene lost 8 bases and the J gene lost 1 base, with 15 bases spanning the gap. This CDR3 is 15 amino acids long. CDR3 nucleotide sequence: TGTGCCAGCGGGGGCGACAGGACATCTGGAAACACCATATATTTT. Encoded protein: CASGGDRTSGNTIYF.

Regarding this clone: An end of the junction does not agree with germline; a read error may underlie this. DNA for the CDR3: TGCGCCAGCAGTTTGGGACAGGGGTTTGCCAATGAGCAGTTCTTC. Its translation is CASSLGQGFANEQFF. The chain couples TRBV5-1 to TRBJ2-1, with 10 bases aligning to TRBD1. The CDR3 spans 15 residues. CDR1 SGHRS and CDR2 YFSETQ come from the germline V gene.

With regard to this clone: A junction boundary mismatches the germline segment, possibly from a read error. Other DNA sequences of this sample code for an identical CDR3. This rearrangement joins TRBV19 to TRBJ1-5; TRBD1 matches at 7 bases. The germline V gene encodes CDR1 LNHDA and CDR2 SQIVND (reference sequence). The CDR3 consists of 16 residues. The CDR3 region is CASSITPDRVHQPQHF. The CDR3 DNA is TGTGCCAGCAGTATAACGCCTGACAGGGTGCATCAGCCCCAGCATTTT.

The V and J genes are TRBV5-4 and TRBJ2-7; the match to TRBD2 covers 8 bases. The CDR3 has 16 residues. With 1 base clipped from V and 2 bases from J, the junction kept 8 bases outside the gene matches. Looked up from germline, CDR1 is SGHNT and CDR2 is YYREEE (reference sequence). CDR3 coding DNA: TGTGCCAGCAGCTTGTTAGGGGATAGCGGGGCCTACGAGCAGTACTTC. Its translation: CASSLLGDSGAYEQYF.

This chain joins TRBV27 and TRBJ2-7; 9 bases are shared with TRBD1. This CDR3 contains 14 residues. V lost 5 bases and J lost 4; bases outside the gene matches: 6. Per germline, CDR1 MNHEY and CDR2 SMNVEV (reference sequence). CDR3 protein: CASSPRDRAYEQYF. The CDR3 DNA reads as TGTGCCAGCAGTCCTAGGGACAGGGCTTACGAGCAGTACTTC.

The V gene is TRBV28, the J gene TRBJ1-2; 7 bases match TRBD1. V was pared by 4 bases and J by 10 bases, with 12 bases of the junction left unmatched. Germline V gives CDR1 MDHEN, CDR2 SYDVKM. This CDR3 has 14 amino acids. CDR3 sequence (DNA): TGTGCCAGCAGTTCCTACCGACAGGGTCCGATCTACACCTTC. It is translated as CASSSYRQGPIYTF.

The rearrangement links TRBV28 to TRBJ2-1; 9 bases fit TRBD1. The V segment lost 6 bases and the J segment 9 bases; nucleotides outside the gene matches: 9. CDR1 is MDHEN and CDR2 is SYDVKM in the germline V gene. The CDR3 extends over 14 amino acids. The CDR3 nucleotides are TGTGCCAGCAGATGGGTACAGGGGGCGGTTGAGCAGTTCTTC. Amino acid sequence: CASRWVQGAVEQFF.

The rearrangement links TRBV7-3 to TRBJ2-7; 8 nucleotides line up with TRBD2. Looked up from germline, CDR1 is SGHTA and CDR2 is FQGTGA. The CDR3 is 16 amino acids. J lost 1 base, V lost 4 bases, and 9 bases had no gene match. The chain's CDR3 is CASSSSAGAISYEQYF. The CDR3 region has the DNA TGTGCCAGCAGCTCCTCAGCGGGGGCAATTTCCTACGAGCAGTACTTC.

The rearrangement links TRBV9 to TRBJ2-5, with 8 nucleotides matching TRBD2. V lost 4 bases and J lost 2; bases outside the gene matches: 1. The CDR3 covers 13 residues. The germline V gene has CDR1 SGDLS and CDR2 YYNGEE. The CDR3 spells CASSSSGQETQYF. The CDR3 nucleotides are TGTGCCAGCAGCTCTAGCGGGCAAGAGACCCAGTACTTC.

Details on this clone: The junction shows a germline mismatch at one end, possibly a read error. The V call is TRBV28, the J call TRBJ2-5; D perhaps matches TRBD1 (6 bases). From germline, CDR1 is MDHEN and CDR2 SYDVKM. The CDR3 spans 15 residues. The CDR3 bases are TGTGCCAGCACCCCCACCGGGACATTTCAAGAGATCCAGTACTTC. Encoded protein: CASTPTGTFQEIQYF.

This chain joins TRBV7-3 and TRBJ2-3; 10 positions agree with TRBD2. Germline-derived CDR1 and CDR2 are SGHTA and FQGTGA. The CDR3 is made up of 15 amino acids. After removal of 2 bases from V and 5 bases from J, the junction contained 4 bases not matched to a gene. The CDR3 nucleotides read TGTGCCAGCAGCTTACGCCTAGCGGGAGTAGATACGCAGTATTTT. Its translation is CASSLRLAGVDTQYF.

The CDR3 DNA is TGCGCCAGCAGCCAAGAGCTAGCGGGAGGGATTCAGTACTTC. It specifies CASSQELAGGIQYF. The rearrangement uses TRBV4-1 and TRBJ2-4; TRBD2 matches 12 bases. Germline trimming cut 0 bases from V and 10 bases from J; bases unmatched to any gene: 1. The CDR3 extends over 14 amino acids. Looked up from germline, CDR1 is MGHRA and CDR2 is YSYEKL.

The V gene is TRBV5-4, the J gene TRBJ2-4; a possible D gene is TRBD2 (6 bases). The CDR3 is made up of 17 amino acids. V gave up 3 bases and J gave up 5 bases, with 21 bases separating them. Germline lookup yields CDR1 SGHNT and CDR2 YYREEE (reference sequence). The chain's CDR3 is CASSSAQRASYENIQYF. Here the CDR3 DNA reads TGTGCCAGCAGCTCCGCCCAGCGGGCGAGTTACGAAAACATTCAGTACTTC.